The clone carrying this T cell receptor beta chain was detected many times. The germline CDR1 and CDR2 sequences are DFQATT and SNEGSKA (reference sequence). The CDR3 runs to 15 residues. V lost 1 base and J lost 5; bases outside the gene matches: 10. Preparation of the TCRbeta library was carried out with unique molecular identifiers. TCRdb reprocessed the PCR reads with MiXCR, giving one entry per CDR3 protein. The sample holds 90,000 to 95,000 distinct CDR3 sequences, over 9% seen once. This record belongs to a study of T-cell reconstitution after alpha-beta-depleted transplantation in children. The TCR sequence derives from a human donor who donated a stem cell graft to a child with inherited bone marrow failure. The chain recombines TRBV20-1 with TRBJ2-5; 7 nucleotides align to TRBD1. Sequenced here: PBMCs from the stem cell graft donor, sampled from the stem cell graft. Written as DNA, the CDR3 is TGCAGTGCTAGAGGTTCTAGGGGGCGCAGGGAGACCCAGTACTTC. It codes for CSARGSRGRRETQYF.